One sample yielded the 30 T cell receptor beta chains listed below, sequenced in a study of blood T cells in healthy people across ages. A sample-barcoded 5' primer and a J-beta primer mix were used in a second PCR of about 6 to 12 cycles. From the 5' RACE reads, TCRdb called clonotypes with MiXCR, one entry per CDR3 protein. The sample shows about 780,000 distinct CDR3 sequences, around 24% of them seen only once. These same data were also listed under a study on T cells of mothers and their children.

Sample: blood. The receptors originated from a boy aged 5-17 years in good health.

CDR3 nucleotide sequence: TGCGCCAGCAGCTTGGAGGGCAGCTATGGCTACACCTTC. This translates into CASSLEGSYGYTF. V gene TRBV5-1 combines with J gene TRBJ1-2; unclear D gene. This CDR3 is 13 amino acids long. The V end was cut by 0 bases, the J end by 4 bases, with 7 bases between. In germline, CDR1 is SGHRS, CDR2 YFSETQ.

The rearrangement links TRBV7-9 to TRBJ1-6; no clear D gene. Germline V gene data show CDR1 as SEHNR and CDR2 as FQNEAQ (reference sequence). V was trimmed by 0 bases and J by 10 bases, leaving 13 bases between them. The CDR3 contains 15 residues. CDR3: CASSLAGSDRSPLHF. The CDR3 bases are TGTGCCAGCAGCTTAGCGGGCAGCGATCGGTCACCCCTCCACTTT.

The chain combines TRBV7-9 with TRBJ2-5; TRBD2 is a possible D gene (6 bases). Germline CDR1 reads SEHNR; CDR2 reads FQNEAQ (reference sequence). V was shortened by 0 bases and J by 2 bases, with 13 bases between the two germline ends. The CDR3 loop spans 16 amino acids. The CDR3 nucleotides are TGTGCCAGCAGCTTAGCCGGGGGACGGCTGCAAGAGACCCAGTACTTC. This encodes CASSLAGGRLQETQYF.

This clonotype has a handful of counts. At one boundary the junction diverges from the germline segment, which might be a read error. CDR3 coding DNA: TGTGCCAGCAGTGAAGACGCGGGGGGCCGATACTTC. Translated, it gives CASSEDAGGRYF. The chain couples TRBV2 to TRBJ2-1; TRBD2 matches at 8 bases. The germline V gene has CDR1 SNHLY and CDR2 FYNNEI. CDR3 size: 12 residues. The complete variable domain, with remaining parts taken from reference TRBV2 and TRBJ2-1, reads EPEVTQTPSHQVTQMGQEVILRCVPISNHLYFYWYRQILGQKVEFLVSFYNNEISEKSEIFDDQFSVERPDGSNFTLKIRSTKLEDSAMYFCASSEDAGGRYFGPGTRLTVL.

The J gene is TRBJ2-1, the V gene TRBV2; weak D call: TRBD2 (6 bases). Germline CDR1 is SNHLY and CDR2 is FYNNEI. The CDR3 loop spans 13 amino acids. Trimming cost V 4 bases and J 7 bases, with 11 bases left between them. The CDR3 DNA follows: TGTGCCAGCAGTGTGAGGAGGGAGAATGAGCAGTTCTTC. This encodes CASSVRRENEQFF.

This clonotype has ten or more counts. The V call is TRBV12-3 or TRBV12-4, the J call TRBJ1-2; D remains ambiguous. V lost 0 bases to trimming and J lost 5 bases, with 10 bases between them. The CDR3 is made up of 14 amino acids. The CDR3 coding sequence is TGTGCCAGCAGTTTAGCGCAAAGGGTGTATGGCTACACCTTC. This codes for CASSLAQRVYGYTF.

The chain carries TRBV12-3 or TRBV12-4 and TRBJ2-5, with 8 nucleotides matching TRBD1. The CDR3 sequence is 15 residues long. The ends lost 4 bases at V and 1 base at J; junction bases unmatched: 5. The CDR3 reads CASSYGQGAQETQYF. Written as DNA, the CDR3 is TGTGCCAGCAGTTACGGGCAGGGGGCCCAAGAGACCCAGTACTTC.

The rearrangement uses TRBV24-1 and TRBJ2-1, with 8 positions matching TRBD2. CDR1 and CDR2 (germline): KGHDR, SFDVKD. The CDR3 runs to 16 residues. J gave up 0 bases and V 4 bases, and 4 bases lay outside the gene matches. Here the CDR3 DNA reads TGTGCCACCAGTGAGGGCGGGAGGAACTCCTACAATGAGCAGTTCTTC. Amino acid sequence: CATSEGGRNSYNEQFF.

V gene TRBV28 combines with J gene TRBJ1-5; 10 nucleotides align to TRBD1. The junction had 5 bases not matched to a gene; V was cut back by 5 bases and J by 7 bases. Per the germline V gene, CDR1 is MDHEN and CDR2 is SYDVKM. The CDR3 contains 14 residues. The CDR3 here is CASSQTGGIQPQHF. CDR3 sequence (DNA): TGTGCCAGCAGTCAGACAGGGGGCATCCAGCCCCAGCATTTT.

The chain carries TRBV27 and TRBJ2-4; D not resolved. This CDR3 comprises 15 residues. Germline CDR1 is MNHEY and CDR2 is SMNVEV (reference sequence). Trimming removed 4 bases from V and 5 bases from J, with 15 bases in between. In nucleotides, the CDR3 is TGTGCCAGCAGTTCGTTGACACTGAGGCAAAACATTCAGTACTTC. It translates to CASSSLTLRQNIQYF.

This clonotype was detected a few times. CDR3 protein: CASSLTWDGAIQETQYF. In nucleotides, the CDR3 is TGTGCCAGCAGCTTAACGTGGGACGGGGCAATACAAGAGACCCAGTACTTC. The chain joins TRBV7-3 to TRBJ2-5; D may correspond to TRBD1 or TRBD2 (5 bases each). The CDR3 is made up of 17 amino acids. Looked up from germline, CDR1 is SGHTA and CDR2 is FQGTGA. The V end was cut by 0 bases, the J end by 2 bases, with 16 bases between.

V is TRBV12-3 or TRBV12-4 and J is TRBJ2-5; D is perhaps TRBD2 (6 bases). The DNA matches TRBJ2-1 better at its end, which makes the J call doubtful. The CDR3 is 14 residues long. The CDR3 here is CASSVRDSVDEQFF. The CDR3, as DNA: TGTGCCAGCAGCGTGCGGGACTCCGTAGATGAGCAGTTCTTC.

The DNA of the CDR3 is TGCGCCAGCAGCCCCTCAGAACATGAGCAGTTCTTC. It encodes CASSPSEHEQFF. The chain carries TRBV5-1 and TRBJ2-5; D gene unclear. The DNA matches TRBJ2-1 better at its end, which makes the J call doubtful. Germline CDR1 is SGHRS and CDR2 is YFSETQ. The length of the CDR3 is 12 residues.

CDR3: CASSLPDNIQYF. CDR3 nucleotide sequence: TGCGCCAGCAGCTTGCCCGACAACATTCAGTACTTC. The rearrangement uses TRBV5-1 and TRBJ2-4; D unresolved. Per germline, CDR1 SGHRS and CDR2 YFSETQ. This CDR3 contains 12 residues. Trimming shortened V by 1 base and J by 7 bases, and 6 bases separated the two germline ends.

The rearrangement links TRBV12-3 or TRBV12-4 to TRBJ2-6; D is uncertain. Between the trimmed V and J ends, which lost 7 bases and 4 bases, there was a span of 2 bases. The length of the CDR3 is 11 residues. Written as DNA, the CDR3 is TGTGCCAGCACGGGGGCCAACGTCCTGACTTTC. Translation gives CASTGANVLTF.

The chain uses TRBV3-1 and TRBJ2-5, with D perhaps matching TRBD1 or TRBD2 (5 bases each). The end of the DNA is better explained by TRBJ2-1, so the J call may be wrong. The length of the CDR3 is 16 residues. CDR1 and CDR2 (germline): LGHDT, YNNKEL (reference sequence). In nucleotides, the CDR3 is TGTGCCAGCAGCCAAGACCCGGGACCCTCCTACAATGAGCAGTTCTTC. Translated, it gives CASSQDPGPSYNEQFF.

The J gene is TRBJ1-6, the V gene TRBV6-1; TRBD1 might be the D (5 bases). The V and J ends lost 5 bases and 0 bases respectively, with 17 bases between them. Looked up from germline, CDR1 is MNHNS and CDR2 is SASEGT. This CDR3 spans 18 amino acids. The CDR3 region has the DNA TGTGCCAGCAGTCCGACGGGGGGGTCGCTCTCCTATAATTCACCCCTCCACTTT. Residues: CASSPTGGSLSYNSPLHF.

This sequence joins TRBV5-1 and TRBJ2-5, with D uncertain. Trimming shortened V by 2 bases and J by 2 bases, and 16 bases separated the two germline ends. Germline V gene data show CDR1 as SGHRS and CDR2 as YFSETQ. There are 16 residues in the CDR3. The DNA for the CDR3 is TGCGCCAGCAGCTTTGGACGGACCGAGTCGCAAGAGACCCAGTACTTC. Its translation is CASSFGRTESQETQYF. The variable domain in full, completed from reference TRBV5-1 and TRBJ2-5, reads KAGVTQTPRYLIKTRGQQVTLSCSPISGHRSVSWYQQTPGQGLQFLFEYFSETQRNKGNFPGRFSGRQFSNSRSEMNVSTLELGDSALYLCASSFGRTESQETQYFGPGTRLLVL.

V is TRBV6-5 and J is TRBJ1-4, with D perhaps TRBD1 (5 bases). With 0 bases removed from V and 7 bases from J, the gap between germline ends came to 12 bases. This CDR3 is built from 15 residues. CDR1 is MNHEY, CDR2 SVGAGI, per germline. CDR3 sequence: CASSYSKGAGEKLFF. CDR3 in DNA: TGTGCCAGCAGTTACTCGAAAGGGGCAGGTGAAAAACTGTTTTTT.

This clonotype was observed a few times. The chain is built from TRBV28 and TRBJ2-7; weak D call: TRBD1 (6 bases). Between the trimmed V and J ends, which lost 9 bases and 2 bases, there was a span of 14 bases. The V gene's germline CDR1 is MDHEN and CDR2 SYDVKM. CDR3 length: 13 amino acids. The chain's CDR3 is CASSPGAAYEQYF. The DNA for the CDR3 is TGTGCCAGTTCCCCAGGGGCCGCCTACGAGCAGTACTTC.

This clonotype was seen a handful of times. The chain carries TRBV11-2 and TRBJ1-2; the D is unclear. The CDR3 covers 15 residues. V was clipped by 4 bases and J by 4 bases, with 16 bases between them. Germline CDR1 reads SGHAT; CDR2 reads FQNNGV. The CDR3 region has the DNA TGTGCCAGCAGCTCCCAGCGAGAAAACTTCTATGGCTACACCTTC. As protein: CASSSQRENFYGYTF.

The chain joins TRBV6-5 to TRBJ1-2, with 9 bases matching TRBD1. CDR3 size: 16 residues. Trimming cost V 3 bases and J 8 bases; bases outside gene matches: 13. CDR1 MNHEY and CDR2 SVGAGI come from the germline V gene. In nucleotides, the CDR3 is TGTGCCAGCAGTTATATTACCGGGACAGGGTTTGAGGGCTACACCTTC. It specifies CASSYITGTGFEGYTF.

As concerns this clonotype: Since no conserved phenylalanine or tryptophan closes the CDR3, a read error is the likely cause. The CDR3: CASTSIGGPGTYEQYS. The DNA of the CDR3 is TGTGCCAGCACCTCGATTGGCGGCCCAGGGACCTACGAGCAGTACTCC. The genes are TRBV6-2 or TRBV6-3 and TRBJ2-7; maybe TRBD1 (5 bases). The CDR3 loop spans 16 amino acids. Germline V gene sequence: CDR1 MNHEY, CDR2 SVGEGT. Trimming pared 7 bases from V and 2 bases from J, leaving 21 bases between.

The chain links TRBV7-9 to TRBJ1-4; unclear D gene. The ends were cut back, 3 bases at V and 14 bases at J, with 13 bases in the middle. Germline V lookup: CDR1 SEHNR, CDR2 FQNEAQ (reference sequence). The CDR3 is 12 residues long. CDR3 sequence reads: CASSLGTYGLFF. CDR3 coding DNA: TGTGCCAGCAGCTTGGGAACTTACGGCCTGTTTTTT.

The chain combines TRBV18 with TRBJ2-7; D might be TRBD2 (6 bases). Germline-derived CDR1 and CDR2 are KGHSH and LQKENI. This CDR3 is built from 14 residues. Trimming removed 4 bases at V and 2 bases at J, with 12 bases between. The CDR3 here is CASSLLEGTYEQYF. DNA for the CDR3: TGTGCCAGCTCACTGCTGGAGGGTACCTACGAGCAGTACTTC. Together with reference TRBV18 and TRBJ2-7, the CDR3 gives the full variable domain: NAGVMQNPRHLVRRRGQEARLRCSPMKGHSHVYWYRQLPEEGLKFMVYLQKENIIDESGMPKERFSAEFPKEGPSILRIQQVVRGDSAAYFCASSLLEGTYEQYFGPGTRLTVT.

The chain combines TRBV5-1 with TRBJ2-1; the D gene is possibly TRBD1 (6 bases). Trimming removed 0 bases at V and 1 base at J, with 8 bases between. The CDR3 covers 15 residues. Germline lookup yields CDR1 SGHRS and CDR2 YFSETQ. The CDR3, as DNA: TGCGCCAGCAGCTTGGCCGGGACATCCTACAATGAGCAGTTCTTC. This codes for CASSLAGTSYNEQFF.

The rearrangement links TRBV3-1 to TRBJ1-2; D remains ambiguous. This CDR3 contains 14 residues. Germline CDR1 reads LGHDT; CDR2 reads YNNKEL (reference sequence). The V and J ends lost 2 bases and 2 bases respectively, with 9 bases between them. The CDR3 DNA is TGTGCCAGCAGCCAACGACCCGGGAACTATGGCTACACCTTC. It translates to CASSQRPGNYGYTF.

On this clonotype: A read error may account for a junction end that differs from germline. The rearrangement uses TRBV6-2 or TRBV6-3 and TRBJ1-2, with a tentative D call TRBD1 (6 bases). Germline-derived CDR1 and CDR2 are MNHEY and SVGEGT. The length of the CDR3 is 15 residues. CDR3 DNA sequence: TGTGCCGGCAGTTACTCGACTCAAGGGGGCTATGGCTACACCTTC. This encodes CAGSYSTQGGYGYTF.

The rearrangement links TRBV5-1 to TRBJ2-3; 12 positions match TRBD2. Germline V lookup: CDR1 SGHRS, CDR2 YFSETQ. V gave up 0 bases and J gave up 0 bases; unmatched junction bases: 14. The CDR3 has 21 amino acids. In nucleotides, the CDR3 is TGCGCCAGCAGCTTGGCCGCCTTCACTAGCGGGGGGCATACTAGCACAGATACGCAGTATTTT. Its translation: CASSLAAFTSGGHTSTDTQYF. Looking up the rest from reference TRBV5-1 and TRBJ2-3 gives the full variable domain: KAGVTQTPRYLIKTRGQQVTLSCSPISGHRSVSWYQQTPGQGLQFLFEYFSETQRNKGNFPGRFSGRQFSNSRSEMNVSTLELGDSALYLCASSLAAFTSGGHTSTDTQYFGPGTRLTVL.

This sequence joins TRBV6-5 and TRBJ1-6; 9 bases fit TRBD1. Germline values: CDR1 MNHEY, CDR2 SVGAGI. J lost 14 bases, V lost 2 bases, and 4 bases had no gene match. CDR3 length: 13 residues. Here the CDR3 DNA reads TGTGCCAGCAGTTACAGGGACAGGGAGACCCTCCACTTT. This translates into CASSYRDRETLHF.